These 23 T cell receptor beta chains were sequenced from one sample in a study of a mutant IDH1 vaccine in newly diagnosed glioma. Time point reported: week 23, last vaccination. With topical imiquimod, each dose of the vaccine consisted of 300 ug of mutant IDH1 20-mer peptide. Antigens of these TCRs are unknown. The protocol was immunoSEQ multiplex PCR, while the TCRdb copy is restricted to in-frame clones and leaves out a portion. The sample has roughly 76,000 clones; 65% to 90% are singletons. The input for sequencing was PBMCs, taken from a glioma patient whose treatment included an IDH1 peptide vaccine. These receptor sequences come from a man younger than 45 with glioma. Some clones in this sample may be carry-over from other donors' samples.

This chain uses TRBV28 with TRBJ2-1; D may be TRBD2 (6 bases). Trimming stripped 11 bases from V and 10 bases from J, with 18 bases between. The CDR3 extends over 12 amino acids. Germline CDR1 MDHEN, CDR2 SYDVKM. This CDR3 is CAVSGLPAEQFF. CDR3 DNA sequence: TGTGCCGTTTCGGGACTCCCTGCGGAGCAGTTCTTC.

This chain joins TRBV6-4 and TRBJ2-3; tentatively, D is TRBD2 (6 bases). This CDR3 has 13 residues. The ends were cut back, 10 bases at V and 2 bases at J, with 13 bases in the middle. The germline gives CDR1 MRHNA, CDR2 SNTAGT. CDR3 DNA sequence: TGTGCCAACTGGGGCGGGGTCACAGATACGCAGTATTTT. As protein: CANWGGVTDTQYF.

V is TRBV30 and J is TRBJ1-1; no clear D gene. Deletions cut 0 bases from V and 4 bases from J, with 9 bases between. This CDR3 spans 13 amino acids. Germline CDR1 and CDR2: GTSNPN and SVGIG (reference sequence). CDR3 residues: CAWSVHLSTEAFF. CDR3 DNA sequence: TGTGCCTGGAGTGTACATCTGAGCACTGAAGCTTTCTTT.

The sample holds one count of this clone. The chain joins TRBV7-8 to TRBJ2-2, with 8 bases aligning to TRBD2. Losses at the gene ends were 0 bases for V and 0 bases for J; bases not matched to a gene: 15. The length of the CDR3 is 21 residues. CDR1 is SGHVS and CDR2 is FQNEAQ in the germline V gene. In DNA form, the CDR3 reads TGTGCCAGCAGCTTAGCGTGGGTAGGACTAGCTAAAACATCGAACACCGGGGAGCTGTTTTTT. Residues: CASSLAWVGLAKTSNTGELFF.

The V and J genes are TRBV4-1 and TRBJ2-7; weak D call: TRBD1 (6 bases). V lost 2 bases and J 0 bases, leaving 17 bases between the germline ends. The CDR3 contains 17 residues. Germline V gives CDR1 MGHRA, CDR2 YSYEKL. The CDR3 loop reads CASSQPSAGASSYEQYF. The CDR3 DNA reads as TGCGCCAGCAGCCAACCATCGGCAGGGGCTAGCTCCTACGAGCAGTACTTC.

The chain recombines TRBV9 with TRBJ1-1, with 7 positions matching TRBD1. V shed 4 bases and J 3 bases; nucleotides not matched to a gene: 9. CDR1 and CDR2 from the germline V gene are SGDLS and YYNGEE. This CDR3 has 15 residues. This CDR3 reads CASSMTGSRDTEAFF. The CDR3 nucleotides are TGTGCCAGCAGCATGACAGGGTCTAGGGACACTGAAGCTTTCTTT.

This chain links TRBV4-2 with TRBJ2-1; a possible D gene is TRBD2 (5 bases). V was trimmed by 4 bases and J by 5 bases, leaving 15 bases between them. Germline lookup yields CDR1 LGHNA and CDR2 YNFKEQ. The length of the CDR3 is 15 residues. CDR3 coding DNA: TGTGCCAGCAGCCCCAAGGCGGGCACCAACAATGAGCAGTTCTTC. It specifies CASSPKAGTNNEQFF.

About this clone itself: The junction and the germline gene differ at one end; a read error may be behind it. The rearrangement uses TRBV5-4 and TRBJ2-2; a weak D match, TRBD2 (5 bases). CDR3 length equals 12 residues. The germline V gene encodes CDR1 SGHNT and CDR2 YYREEE (reference sequence). The CDR3 DNA follows: TGTGCCAGCAGATCGTACGCCGGGGAGCTGCTTTTT. This encodes CASRSYAGELLF.

The chain's CDR3 is CASSQDLAAYGYTF. In DNA, the CDR3 is TGTGCCAGCAGCCAAGATCTGGCAGCGTATGGCTACACCTTC. The V and J genes are TRBV4-2 and TRBJ1-2; D gene ambiguous. V lost 0 bases, J lost 5 bases, and 10 bases lay in between. The CDR3 covers 14 residues. The germline V gene encodes CDR1 LGHNA and CDR2 YNFKEQ.

The chain combines TRBV19 with TRBJ1-5; D may be TRBD1 (6 bases). The V and J ends lost 0 bases and 12 bases respectively, with 15 bases between them. CDR1 is LNHDA, CDR2 SQIVND, per germline (reference sequence). The CDR3 is made up of 14 amino acids. The CDR3 spells CASSIDWSGAIQHF. Written as DNA, the CDR3 is TGTGCCAGTAGTATAGATTGGTCAGGGGCCATCCAGCATTTT.

The CDR3 sequence: CASSLDPSQETQYF. In nucleotides, the CDR3 is TGTGCCAGCAGCTTGGATCCTAGCCAAGAGACCCAGTACTTC. This chain links TRBV5-6 with TRBJ2-5; no clear D gene. Trimming removed 0 bases at V and 1 base at J, with 7 bases between. The CDR3 has 14 amino acids. In germline, CDR1 is SGHDT, CDR2 YYEEEE.

This sequence joins TRBV9 and TRBJ2-1; TRBD2 agrees at 7 bases. V shed 1 base and J 4 bases; nucleotides not matched to a gene: 5. Germline lookup yields CDR1 SGDLS and CDR2 YYNGEE. The CDR3 covers 15 residues. The CDR3 sequence: CASSVTAGVYNEQFF. The CDR3 region has the DNA TGTGCCAGCAGCGTAACGGCGGGGGTATACAATGAGCAGTTCTTC.

The rearrangement uses TRBV30 and TRBJ2-3; 11 bases are shared with TRBD1. The CDR3 contains 14 residues. From germline, CDR1 is GTSNPN and CDR2 SVGIG (reference sequence). Trimming at V came to 5 bases and at J to 3 bases, leaving 4 bases not matched to a gene. The CDR3 loop is CAWVGDRGTDTQYF. The CDR3 bases are TGTGCCTGGGTTGGGGACAGGGGGACAGATACGCAGTATTTT.

J is TRBJ2-6 and V is TRBV4-2; unclear D gene. The CDR3 is 17 residues long. Germline V gene lookup returns CDR1 LGHNA and CDR2 YNFKEQ. The V end lost 2 bases, the J end lost 0 bases, and 11 bases lay between the germline ends. The CDR3 spells CASSQTLGISGANVLTF. In DNA, the CDR3 is TGTGCCAGCAGCCAAACCCTAGGAATCTCTGGGGCCAACGTCCTGACTTTC.

This sequence joins TRBV11-2 and TRBJ1-6; D not resolved. Trimming shortened V by 7 bases and J by 8 bases, and 12 bases separated the two germline ends. This CDR3 spans 13 amino acids. Looked up from germline, CDR1 is SGHAT and CDR2 is FQNNGV. CDR3 residues: CASTPQWDSPLHF. The CDR3 coding sequence is TGTGCCAGCACCCCGCAGTGGGATTCACCCCTCCACTTT.

The chain uses TRBV4-1 and TRBJ1-5; D is uncertain. In germline, CDR1 is MGHRA, CDR2 YSYEKL. V was clipped by 0 bases and J by 8 bases, with 14 bases between them. There are 15 residues in the CDR3. This CDR3 is CASSQDWSGLKPQHF. The CDR3 DNA reads as TGCGCCAGCAGCCAAGATTGGTCGGGTTTGAAGCCCCAGCATTTT.

The gene calls are TRBV6-5 and TRBJ1-1; D perhaps matches TRBD1 (6 bases). Per germline, CDR1 MNHEY and CDR2 SVGAGI. With 5 bases removed from V and 5 bases from J, the gap between germline ends came to 18 bases. The length of the CDR3 is 15 residues. The chain's CDR3 is CASSGLGGPLTEAFF. The CDR3 DNA sequence: TGTGCCAGCAGTGGCCTTGGGGGCCCCCTTACTGAAGCTTTCTTT.

There are a few counts of this clone. V is TRBV4-1 and J is TRBJ1-5, with D possibly being TRBD1 (5 bases). Trimming shortened V by 1 base and J by 3 bases, and 16 bases separated the two germline ends. Germline V gene data show CDR1 as MGHRA and CDR2 as YSYEKL. This CDR3 has 17 residues. The DNA for the CDR3 is TGCGCCAGCAGCCAAGCGCCCCGAGACAGCATCAATCAGCCCCAGCATTTT. Its protein is CASSQAPRDSINQPQHF.

V gene TRBV20-1 combines with J gene TRBJ1-4; D is undetermined. V was cut by 3 bases and J by 7 bases, with 6 bases left in between. Germline V gives CDR1 DFQATT, CDR2 SNEGSKA (reference sequence). The CDR3 totals 11 residues. This CDR3 is CSASSSEKLFF. The CDR3, as DNA: TGCAGTGCTAGTAGCAGTGAAAAACTGTTTTTT.

The V call is TRBV18, the J call TRBJ2-5; 7 bases map to TRBD1. V shed 3 bases, J shed 5 bases, and the junction held 12 bases outside the gene matches. This CDR3 comprises 16 residues. Germline V gives CDR1 KGHSH, CDR2 LQKENI. CDR3 DNA: TGTGCCAGCTCACCCGAGGACAGGACCACGGTGGAGACCCAGTACTTC. Protein sequence: CASSPEDRTTVETQYF.

The CDR3 bases are TGCGCCAGCAGCTGGGACAGGCCTGGGTACGAGCAGTACTTC. Protein: CASSWDRPGYEQYF. The rearrangement links TRBV5-1 to TRBJ2-7, with 8 bases identical to TRBD1. V shed 3 bases and J 4 bases; nucleotides not matched to a gene: 6. Looked up from germline, CDR1 is SGHRS and CDR2 is YFSETQ. The CDR3 spans 14 residues.

V is TRBV6-5 and J is TRBJ2-5, with D perhaps being TRBD1 or TRBD2 (5 bases each). Germline CDR1 is MNHEY and CDR2 is SVGAGI. The CDR3 extends over 15 amino acids. V shed 2 bases and J shed 1 base, with 11 bases lying between them. This chain's CDR3 is CASSYKLGAQETQYF. The DNA of the CDR3 is TGTGCCAGCAGTTACAAACTAGGGGCCCAAGAGACCCAGTACTTC.

V gene TRBV29-1 combines with J gene TRBJ1-2; 9 bases match TRBD1. Germline V CDR1 and CDR2: SQVTM, ANQGSEA. CDR3 length: 14 amino acids. Losses at the gene ends were 1 base for V and 2 bases for J; bases not matched to a gene: 2. The CDR3 bases are TGCAGCGTTGAAGTAGGACAGGGGAACTATGGCTACACCTTC. This sequence encodes CSVEVGQGNYGYTF.